This T cell receptor beta chain emerged from a study of cytomegalovirus exposure and HLA in healthy donors. Use of 60 Vbeta and 13 Jbeta primers characterized the PCR. The protocol was immunoSEQ multiplex PCR, while the TCRdb copy is restricted to in-frame clones and leaves out a portion. The sample includes about 190,000 clones, 70% to 90% of them seen just once. With respect to this clone: What it recognizes is unknown.

General study points: Reports state that TCR beta sequences accurately predicted most subjects' HLA-A and HLA-B alleles.

Deletions cut 5 bases from V and 3 bases from J, with 15 bases between. Germline CDR1 is SEHNR and CDR2 is FQNEAQ (reference sequence). This CDR3 spans 15 amino acids. The clonotype comes from a woman between 18 and 29 years old in good health and CMV-seronegative. Input material: PBMCs. J is TRBJ2-3 and V is TRBV7-9, with a weak D call TRBD1 (6 bases). CDR3 in amino acids: CASSPDRWKTDTQYF. In nucleotides, the CDR3 is TGTGCCAGCAGCCCCGACAGGTGGAAGACAGATACGCAGTATTTT.